This T cell receptor beta chain was recovered during a study of metastatic and nonmetastatic thyroid tumors. On the study more broadly: The authors compared repertoires across blood and tumor or nodule tissue from malignant and benign thyroid patients. Whole-study findings and limits: Relative to benign nodules, malignant thyroid tumors were reportedly characterized by significantly elevated TCR beta diversity in blood and tumor.

Original methodology: A distant-metastasis classifier for papillary thyroid cancer was built using CDR3 differences across clinicopathological groups. TCRdb re-called clones via MiXCR from the PCR reads. It is TCRdb's table, rather than the study itself, that gives the V and J calls and clone size. The sample yields about 93,000 clones, approximately 12% seen once. In its sample, this clone was seen many times. The target antigen is unknown. Each patient came to thyroid surgery without any prior treatment (of any kind). This CDR3 is 15 amino acids long. V was clipped by 3 bases and J by 2 bases, with 13 bases between them. Germline loops: CDR1 LNHDA, CDR2 SQIVND (reference sequence).

The chain couples TRBV19 to TRBJ1-1; D gene uncertain. The sample taken for sequencing was blood. The receptor was isolated from a female donor with papillary thyroid cancer or a benign thyroid nodule (not recorded which). Some clones in this sample may be carry-over from other donors' samples. CDR3 coding DNA: TGTGCCAGTAGTATGATCCGTTGGTCTAACACTGAAGCTTTCTTT. It yields the protein CASSMIRWSNTEAFF.